This TCR beta chain was recorded in a study of neurological immune-mediated disorders. A single record per CDR3 protein comes from TCRdb applying MiXCR to the 5' RACE reads. The table has some 30,000 distinct CDR3 sequences, 20% to 25% seen once. This clonotype was recorded at least ten times. The TCR originated in a man aged 50-60 years with HTLV-1-associated myelopathy (HAM/TSP). The specimen was CD4+ T cells from blood.

The CDR3 DNA is TGCGCCAGCAGCTTGGATGGACAGGGAACCTACCTTGAAGCTTTCTTT. Its translation is CASSLDGQGTYLEAFF. The J gene is TRBJ1-1, the V gene TRBV5-1, with 8 bases aligning to TRBD1. Germline V gene sequence: CDR1 SGHRS, CDR2 YFSETQ. The junction had 11 bases not matched to a gene; V was cut back by 0 bases and J by 7 bases. The CDR3 length is 16 residues.